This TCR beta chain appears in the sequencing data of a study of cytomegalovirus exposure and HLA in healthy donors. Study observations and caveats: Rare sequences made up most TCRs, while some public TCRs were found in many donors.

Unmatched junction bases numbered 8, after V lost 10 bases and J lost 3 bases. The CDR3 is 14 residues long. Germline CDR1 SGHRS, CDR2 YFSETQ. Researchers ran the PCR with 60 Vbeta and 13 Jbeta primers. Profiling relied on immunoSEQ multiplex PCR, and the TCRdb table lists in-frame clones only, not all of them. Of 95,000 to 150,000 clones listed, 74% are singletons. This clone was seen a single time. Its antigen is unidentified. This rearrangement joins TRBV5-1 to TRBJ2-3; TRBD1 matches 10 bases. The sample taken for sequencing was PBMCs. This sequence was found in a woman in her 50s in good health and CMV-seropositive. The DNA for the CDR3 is TGCGCCTCCCGACAGGGGGCTTTAACAGATACGCAGTATTTT. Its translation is CASRQGALTDTQYF.